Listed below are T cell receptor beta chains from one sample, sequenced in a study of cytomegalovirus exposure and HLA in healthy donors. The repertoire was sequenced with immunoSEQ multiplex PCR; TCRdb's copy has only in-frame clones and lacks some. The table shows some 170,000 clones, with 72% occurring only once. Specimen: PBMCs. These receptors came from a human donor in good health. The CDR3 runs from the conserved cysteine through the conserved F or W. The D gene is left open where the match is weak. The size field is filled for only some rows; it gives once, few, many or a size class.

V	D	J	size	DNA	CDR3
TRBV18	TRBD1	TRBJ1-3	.	TGTGCCAGCTCACCCGCTGGGGACAGGGGAAACACCATATATTTT	CASSPAGDRGNTIYF
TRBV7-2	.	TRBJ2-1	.	TGTGCCAGCAGCTTACAGGGTACCATCGATGAGCAGTTCTTC	CASSLQGTIDEQFF
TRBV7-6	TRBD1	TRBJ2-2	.	TGTGCCAGCAGCTCGCCCACAGGGGGCGTGTATGCCGGGGAGCTGTTTTTT	CASSSPTGGVYAGELFF
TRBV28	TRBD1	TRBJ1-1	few	TGTGCCAGCAGTAAAACCACAGGGGGCACTGAAGCTTTCTTT	CASSKTTGGTEAFF
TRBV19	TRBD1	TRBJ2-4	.	TGTGCCAGTAGTAGGACAGGGGGCTCCAAAAACATTCAGTACTTC	CASSRTGGSKNIQYF
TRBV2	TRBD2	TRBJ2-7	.	TGTGCCAGCAGTGACCCCCTAGCGGGGTCCTACGAGCAGTACTTC	CASSDPLAGSYEQYF
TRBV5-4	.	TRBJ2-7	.	TGTGCCAGCGGGACACCCAACCTCTACGAGCAGTACTTC	CASGTPNLYEQYF
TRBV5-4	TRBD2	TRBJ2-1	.	TGTGCCAGCAGCTTGGTGGGCGGGGGGGCGGATGAGCAGTTCTTC	CASSLVGGGADEQFF
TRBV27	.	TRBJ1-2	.	TGTGCCAGCAGTTCCTTGGACGGGATGAAATATGGCTACACCTTC	CASSSLDGMKYGYTF
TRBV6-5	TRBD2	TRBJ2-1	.	TGTGCCAGCAGCCGTAGCGGGGGGGCAGGGAATGAGCAGTTCTTC	CASSRSGGAGNEQFF
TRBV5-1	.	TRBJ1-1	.	TGCGCCAGCAGCTTACAGCTCATGAACACTGAAGCTTTCTTT	CASSLQLMNTEAFF
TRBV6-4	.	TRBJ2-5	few	TGTGCCAGCAGTGAAGGGGGCCAAGAGACCCAGTACTTC	CASSEGGQETQYF
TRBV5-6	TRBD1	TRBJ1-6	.	TGTGCCAGCAGCCATCCCGGGACAGCGCCTAATTCACCCCTCCACTTT	CASSHPGTAPNSPLHF
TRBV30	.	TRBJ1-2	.	TGTGCCTGGAGTGTACCCCCCAGGTTGGCTGTAGGAGGCTACACCTTC	CAWSVPPRLAVGGYTF
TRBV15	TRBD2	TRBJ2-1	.	TGTGCCACCAGCAGAGCTCTTGGCCTGGGGATCCGATCTGAAGCGGGGGGGCCTCACAATGAGCAGTTCTTC	CATSRALGLGIRSEAGGPHNEQFF
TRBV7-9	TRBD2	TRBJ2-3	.	TGTGCCAGCAGCATAGAGGTGGGGACTAGCGGGGACACAGATACGCAGTATTTT	CASSIEVGTSGDTDTQYF
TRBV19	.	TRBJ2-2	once	TGTGCCAGTAGTAAAACGGACAGGAACACCGGGGAGCTGTTTTTT	CASSKTDRNTGELFF
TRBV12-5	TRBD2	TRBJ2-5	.	TGTGCTAGTGCCTTACGGGGGGGCAATGCTGAGACCCAGTACTTC	CASALRGGNAETQYF
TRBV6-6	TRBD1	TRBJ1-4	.	TGTGCCAGCAGTTACGGACAGGGGTCTAATGAAAAACTGTTTTTT	CASSYGQGSNEKLFF
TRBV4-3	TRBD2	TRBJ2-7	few	TGCGCCAGCAGCCAGGGATTGACTAGCTACACCTACGAGCAGTACTTC	CASSQGLTSYTYEQYF
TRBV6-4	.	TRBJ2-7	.	TGTGCCAGCAGTGACTCGCGTCGCAGGGCAGCCTACGAGCAGTACTTC	CASSDSRRRAAYEQYF
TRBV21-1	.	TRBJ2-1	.	TGTGCCAGCAGCAAAGGGGGGACTAGCGGGGGCTACAATGAGCAGTTCTTC	CASSKGGTSGGYNEQFF
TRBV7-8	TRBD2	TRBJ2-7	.	TGTGCCAGCAGCTTAGGACTAGCGGGGGCCGTCAGCTCCTACGAGCAGTACTTC	CASSLGLAGAVSSYEQYF
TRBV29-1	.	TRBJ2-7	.	TGCAGCGTTCCGAAATCTGGTAGCTACGAGCAGTACTTC	CSVPKSGSYEQYF
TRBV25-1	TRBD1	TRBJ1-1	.	TGTGCCAGCAGTCCCTACAGGGGCGGAGACACTGAAGCTTTCTTT	CASSPYRGGDTEAFF
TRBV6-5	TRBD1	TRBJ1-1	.	TGTGCCAGCAGGCGGACAGGCCAGAACACTGAAGCTTTCTTT	CASRRTGQNTEAFF
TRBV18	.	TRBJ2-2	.	TGTGCCAGCTGGGAGTACGAGGGCACCGGGGAGCTGTTTTTT	CASWEYEGTGELFF
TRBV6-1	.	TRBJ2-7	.	TGTGCCAGCAGTGAAAGCATCCAACGCTCCTACGAGCAGTACTTC	CASSESIQRSYEQYF
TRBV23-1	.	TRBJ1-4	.	TGCGCCAGCAGTCAGACTCCGGGACACCATGCAACTAATGAAAAACTGTTTTTT	CASSQTPGHHATNEKLFF